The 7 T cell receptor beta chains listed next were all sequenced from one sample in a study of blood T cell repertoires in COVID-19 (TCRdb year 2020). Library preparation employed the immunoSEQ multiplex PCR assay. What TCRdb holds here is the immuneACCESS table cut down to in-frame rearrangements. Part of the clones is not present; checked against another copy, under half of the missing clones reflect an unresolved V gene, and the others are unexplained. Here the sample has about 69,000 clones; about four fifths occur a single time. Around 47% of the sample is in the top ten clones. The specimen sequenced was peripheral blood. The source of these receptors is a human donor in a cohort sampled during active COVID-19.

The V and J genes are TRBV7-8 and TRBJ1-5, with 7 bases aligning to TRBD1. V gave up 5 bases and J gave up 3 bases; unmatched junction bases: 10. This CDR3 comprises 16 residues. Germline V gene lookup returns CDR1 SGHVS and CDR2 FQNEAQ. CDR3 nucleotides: TGTGCCAGCAGCACTACCGACAGGGTTTTCAATCAGCCCCAGCATTTT. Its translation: CASSTTDRVFNQPQHF.

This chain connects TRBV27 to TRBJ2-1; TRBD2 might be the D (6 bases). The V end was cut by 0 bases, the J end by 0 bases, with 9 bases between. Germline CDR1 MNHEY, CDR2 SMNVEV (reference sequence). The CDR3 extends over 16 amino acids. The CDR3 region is CASSLSAGTSYNEQFF. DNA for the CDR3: TGTGCCAGCAGTTTATCGGCGGGAACCTCCTACAATGAGCAGTTCTTC.

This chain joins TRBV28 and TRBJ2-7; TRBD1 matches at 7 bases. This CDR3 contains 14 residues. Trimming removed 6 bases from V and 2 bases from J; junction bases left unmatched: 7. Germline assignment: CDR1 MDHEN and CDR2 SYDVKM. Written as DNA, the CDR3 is TGTGCCAGCAGATACCCCGGGACAGCCTACGAGCAGTACTTC. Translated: CASRYPGTAYEQYF.

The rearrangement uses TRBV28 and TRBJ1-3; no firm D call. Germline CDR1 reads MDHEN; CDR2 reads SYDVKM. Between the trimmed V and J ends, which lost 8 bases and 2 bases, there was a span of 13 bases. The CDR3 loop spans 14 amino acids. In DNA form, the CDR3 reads TGTGCCAGCGCAGCTGCAGGTCCTGGAAACACCATATATTTT. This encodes CASAAAGPGNTIYF.

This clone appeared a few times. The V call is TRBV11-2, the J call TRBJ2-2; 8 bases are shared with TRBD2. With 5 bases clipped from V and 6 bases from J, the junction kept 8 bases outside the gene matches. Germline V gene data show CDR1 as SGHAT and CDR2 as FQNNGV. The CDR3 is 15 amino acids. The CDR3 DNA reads TGTGCCAGCAGCCAGACCAGCGGGAGTGCCGGGGAGCTGTTTTTT. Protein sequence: CASSQTSGSAGELFF.

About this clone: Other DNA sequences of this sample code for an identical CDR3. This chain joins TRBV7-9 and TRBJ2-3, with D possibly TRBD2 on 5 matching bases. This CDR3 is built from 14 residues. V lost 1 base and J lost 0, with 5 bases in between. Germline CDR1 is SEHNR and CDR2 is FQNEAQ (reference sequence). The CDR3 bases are TGTGCCAGCAGCTTAGGGACTAGCACAGATACGCAGTATTTT. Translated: CASSLGTSTDTQYF.

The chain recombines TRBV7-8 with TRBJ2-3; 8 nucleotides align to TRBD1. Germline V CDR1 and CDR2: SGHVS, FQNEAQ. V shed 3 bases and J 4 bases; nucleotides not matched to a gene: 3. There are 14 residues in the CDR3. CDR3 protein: CASSFRGRADTQYF. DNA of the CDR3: TGTGCCAGCAGCTTCAGGGGGCGCGCAGATACGCAGTATTTT.